The 27 T cell receptor beta chains reported below all come from one sample, sequenced in a study of T cells after posttransplantation cyclophosphamide. Profiled with immunoSEQ multiplex PCR; TCRdb holds only in-frame clones, not every one. Found here are around 30,000 clones, about 90% of them singletons; the top ten hold about 15%. The sequencing sample was made of PBMCs. These receptors were obtained from a middle-aged woman with a blood cancer, CMV-positive, and with a related stem cell donor.

The chain employs TRBV4-1 and TRBJ2-7, with D possibly TRBD2 on 6 matching bases. Between the trimmed V and J ends, which lost 3 bases and 1 base, there was a span of 16 bases. Looked up from germline, CDR1 is MGHRA and CDR2 is YSYEKL. The CDR3 sequence is 16 residues long. CDR3 region: CASSHRAGGRSYEQYF. As DNA, the CDR3 is TGCGCCAGCAGCCACCGAGCGGGTGGGCGATCCTACGAGCAGTACTTC.

The chain is built from TRBV5-8 and TRBJ2-3, with 8 bases fitting TRBD2. Unmatched junction bases numbered 2, after V lost 4 bases and J lost 4 bases. The CDR3 loop spans 13 amino acids. The germline V gene has CDR1 SGHTS and CDR2 YDEGEE. CDR3 nucleotide sequence: TGTGCCAGCAGCAGCGGGGGCTCAGATACGCAGTATTTT. Translated, it gives CASSSGGSDTQYF.

This CDR3 is CASSQDLAGSSSYEQYF. The CDR3 DNA follows: TGCGCCAGCAGCCAAGACCTAGCGGGCTCGAGCTCCTACGAGCAGTACTTC. The genes are TRBV4-1 and TRBJ2-7, with 8 nucleotides matching TRBD2. The V gene's germline CDR1 is MGHRA and CDR2 YSYEKL. This CDR3 is 17 amino acids long. V trimming: 0 bases; J trimming: 0 bases; junction bases outside the gene matches: 7.

V gene TRBV6-5 combines with J gene TRBJ1-1; 7 bases are shared with TRBD1. The CDR3 runs to 11 residues. Germline trimming cut 7 bases from V and 11 bases from J; bases unmatched to any gene: 7. CDR1 and CDR2 from the germline V gene are MNHEY and SVGAGI. As DNA, the CDR3 is TGTGCCAGCATAGGGGGCGGGGTGGCTTTCTTT. It specifies CASIGGGVAFF.

This chain uses TRBV15 with TRBJ1-6, with D maybe TRBD1 (6 bases). Germline CDR1 LNHNV, CDR2 YYDKDF (reference sequence). The V end lost 1 base, the J end lost 13 bases, and 14 bases lay between the germline ends. This CDR3 has 14 residues. The CDR3 DNA is TGTGCCACCAGCAGAGCAGGGGTAGGGTCGCCCCTCCACTTT. This translates into CATSRAGVGSPLHF.

CDR3 in amino acids: CASSDASKWSGNTIYF. In DNA, the CDR3 is TGTGCCAGCAGTGACGCGTCTAAATGGTCTGGAAACACCATATATTTT. V is TRBV25-1 and J is TRBJ1-3; D is uncertain. This CDR3 has 16 amino acids. V dropped 3 bases and J dropped 1 base, with 13 bases sitting between them. Germline values: CDR1 MGHDK, CDR2 SYGVNS.

The V call is TRBV9, the J call TRBJ2-2, with D possibly TRBD1 on 5 matching bases. The CDR3 consists of 16 residues. In germline, CDR1 is SGDLS, CDR2 YYNGEE. Trimming removed 4 bases from V and 2 bases from J, with 15 bases in between. CDR3 nucleotides: TGTGCCAGCAGCTGGAGTCGCAGGGTCAACACCGGGGAGCTGTTTTTT. It encodes CASSWSRRVNTGELFF.

This clone was detected only once. The chain joins TRBV7-9 to TRBJ2-3; possibly TRBD1 for D (5 bases). This CDR3 contains 17 residues. CDR1 is SEHNR, CDR2 FQNEAQ, per germline (reference sequence). The V end was cut by 5 bases, the J end by 0 bases, with 18 bases between. In DNA form, the CDR3 reads TGTGCCAGCAGCCCCGAAGAGGCAGGGCCTAGCACAGATACGCAGTATTTT. Translated, it gives CASSPEEAGPSTDTQYF. Full variable domain (missing parts from reference TRBV7-9 and TRBJ2-3): DTGVSQNPRHKITKRGQNVTFRCDPISEHNRLYWYRQTLGQGPEFLTYFQNEAQLEKSRLLSDRFSAERPKGSFSTLEIQRTEQGDSAMYLCASSPEEAGPSTDTQYFGPGTRLTVL.

CDR3 sequence reads: CAIKGAGKSYEQYF. In DNA form, the CDR3 reads TGTGCCATCAAGGGGGCAGGGAAATCCTACGAGCAGTACTTC. V gene TRBV10-3 combines with J gene TRBJ2-7, with 7 bases matching TRBD1. Germline trimming cut 7 bases from V and 1 base from J; bases unmatched to any gene: 7. Germline CDR1 is ENHRY and CDR2 is SYGVKD. The CDR3 consists of 14 residues.

This chain links TRBV28 with TRBJ1-1; D gene ambiguous. The V gene's germline CDR1 is MDHEN and CDR2 SYDVKM. V was cut by 6 bases and J by 3 bases, with 8 bases left in between. The CDR3 consists of 12 residues. Here the CDR3 reads CASSPEYTEAFF. The CDR3 DNA reads TGTGCCAGCAGCCCCGAGTACACTGAAGCTTTCTTT.

The chain uses TRBV11-2 and TRBJ2-1; 8 bases are a match to TRBD2. With V trimmed by 4 bases and J by 6 bases, 5 bases remained unmatched. CDR3 length: 14 amino acids. CDR1 and CDR2 from the germline V gene are SGHAT and FQNNGV. The CDR3 sequence: CASSSRLARNEQFF. CDR3 DNA: TGTGCCAGCAGCTCCCGACTAGCGCGCAATGAGCAGTTCTTC.

The chain joins TRBV7-9 to TRBJ1-4; 7 positions match TRBD1. Germline CDR1 SEHNR, CDR2 FQNEAQ (reference sequence). With V trimmed by 0 bases and J by 4 bases, 8 bases remained unmatched. The CDR3 extends over 17 amino acids. The CDR3 DNA follows: TGTGCCAGCAGCTTAGCTTCCGGGCGACAGGGTAATGAAAAACTGTTTTTT. Translation: CASSLASGRQGNEKLFF.

The J gene is TRBJ2-7, the V gene TRBV18; D possibly corresponds to TRBD2 (6 bases). The CDR3 spans 17 residues. Germline loops: CDR1 KGHSH, CDR2 LQKENI. V shed 4 bases and J shed 2 bases, with 21 bases lying between them. CDR3: CASSLQTFRDLTYEQYF. For the CDR3, the DNA is TGTGCCAGCTCACTACAAACATTCCGGGACTTAACCTACGAGCAGTACTTC.

This chain connects TRBV5-4 to TRBJ2-1, with TRBD2 matching 8 bases. Germline CDR1 is SGHNT and CDR2 is YYREEE (reference sequence). The CDR3 loop spans 16 amino acids. V lost 0 bases and J lost 1; bases outside the gene matches: 3. CDR3 amino acids: CASSLGGGGSYNEQFF. The CDR3 nucleotides read TGTGCCAGCAGCTTGGGGGGCGGGGGGTCCTACAATGAGCAGTTCTTC.

The rearrangement uses TRBV6-5 and TRBJ1-6, with D tentatively TRBD1 (5 bases). The CDR3 is made up of 13 amino acids. V was shortened by 6 bases and J by 8 bases, with 11 bases between the two germline ends. Germline V gene lookup returns CDR1 MNHEY and CDR2 SVGAGI. The chain's CDR3 is CASRPGRDSPLHF. CDR3 nucleotide sequence: TGTGCCAGCAGGCCAGGGAGGGATTCACCCCTCCACTTT.

The V call is TRBV2, the J call TRBJ1-5, with 9 nucleotides matching TRBD1. Germline V gene lookup returns CDR1 SNHLY and CDR2 FYNNEI. This CDR3 has 15 residues. Trimming at V came to 5 bases and at J to 7 bases, leaving 9 bases not matched to a gene. DNA for the CDR3: TGTGCCAGCAGTTCCTGGACAGGGGCAGGCCAGCCCCAGCATTTT. Its protein is CASSSWTGAGQPQHF. The entire variable domain, with the rest obtained from reference TRBV2 and TRBJ1-5, is as follows: EPEVTQTPSHQVTQMGQEVILRCVPISNHLYFYWYRQILGQKVEFLVSFYNNEISEKSEIFDDQFSVERPDGSNFTLKIRSTKLEDSAMYFCASSSWTGAGQPQHFGDGTRLSIL.

The V and J genes are TRBV7-2 and TRBJ2-6, with TRBD1 matching 7 bases. The V gene end was trimmed by 1 base and the J gene end by 5 bases; junction bases not matched to a gene: 14. This CDR3 has 19 amino acids. From germline, CDR1 is SGHTA and CDR2 FQGNSA. CDR3 in amino acids: CASSLVVFGWDSWANVLTF. Here the CDR3 DNA reads TGTGCCAGCAGCTTAGTTGTATTTGGGTGGGACAGCTGGGCCAACGTCCTGACTTTC. The variable domain in full, completed from reference TRBV7-2 and TRBJ2-6, reads GAGVSQSPSNKVTEKGKDVELRCDPISGHTALYWYRQSLGQGLEFLIYFQGNSAPDKSGLPSDRFSAERTGGSVSTLTIQRTQQEDSAVYLCASSLVVFGWDSWANVLTFGAGSRLTVL.

V gene TRBV11-2 combines with J gene TRBJ2-7, with 9 bases that match TRBD2. Trimming cost V 2 bases and J 5 bases; bases outside gene matches: 13. The length of the CDR3 is 17 residues. The germline gives CDR1 SGHAT, CDR2 FQNNGV. CDR3 protein: CASSLSLIAGGWNEQYF. The CDR3, as DNA: TGTGCCAGCAGCTTAAGTCTTATTGCGGGGGGGTGGAACGAGCAGTACTTC. The full variable domain, rest sourced from reference TRBV11-2 and TRBJ2-7, is EAGVAQSPRYKIIEKRQSVAFWCNPISGHATLYWYQQILGQGPKLLIQFQNNGVVDDSQLPKDRFSAERLKGVDSTLKIQPAKLEDSAVYLCASSLSLIAGGWNEQYFGPGTRLTVT.

V usage is TRBV9 and J usage is TRBJ1-2; perhaps TRBD1 as D (5 bases). Deletions cut 0 bases from V and 6 bases from J, with 12 bases between. CDR1 is SGDLS and CDR2 is YYNGEE in the germline V gene. The CDR3 runs to 14 residues. This CDR3 is CASSVVSRGDGYTF. The DNA of the CDR3 is TGTGCCAGCAGCGTAGTATCCCGGGGGGATGGCTACACCTTC. Based on the CDR3 plus reference TRBV9 and TRBJ1-2, the full variable domain is DSGVTQTPKHLITATGQRVTLRCSPRSGDLSVYWYQQSLDQGLQFLIQYYNGEERAKGNILERFSAQQFPDLHSELNLSSLELGDSALYFCASSVVSRGDGYTFGSGTRLTVV.

The V gene is TRBV11-2, the J gene TRBJ2-5, with TRBD2 matching 16 bases. The CDR3 runs to 15 residues. V trimming: 3 bases; J trimming: 5 bases; junction bases outside the gene matches: 0. Germline V gene sequence: CDR1 SGHAT, CDR2 FQNNGV. The DNA for the CDR3 is TGTGCCAGCAGCTTGGGACTAGCGGGAGGGGAGACCCAGTACTTC. It yields the protein CASSLGLAGGETQYF.

This clone was seen once. The rearrangement uses TRBV7-2 and TRBJ1-5; 8 nucleotides match TRBD1. Germline CDR1 SGHTA, CDR2 FQGNSA. The length of the CDR3 is 14 residues. With V trimmed by 3 bases and J by 5 bases, 3 bases remained unmatched. Written as DNA, the CDR3 is TGTGCCAGCAGCTTCCAGGGGGCGCATCAGCCCCAGCATTTT. As protein: CASSFQGAHQPQHF.

This clone has a handful of counts. The chain combines TRBV4-3 with TRBJ1-3, with TRBD1 matching 9 bases. The length of the CDR3 is 17 residues. V lost 3 bases, J lost 0 bases, and 6 bases stayed unmatched. CDR1 LGHNA and CDR2 YSLEER come from the germline V gene. This CDR3 is CASSQEGQGGSGNTIYF. The DNA for the CDR3 is TGCGCCAGCAGCCAGGAGGGACAGGGTGGCTCTGGAAACACCATATATTTT.

V is TRBV7-9 and J is TRBJ2-1, with 12 bases fitting TRBD1. Trimming cost V 5 bases and J 8 bases; bases outside gene matches: 4. This CDR3 is built from 14 residues. The V gene's germline CDR1 is SEHNR and CDR2 FQNEAQ (reference sequence). CDR3 DNA: TGTGCCAGCAGCCCGGGACAGGGGGCCGATGAGCAGTTCTTC. This translates into CASSPGQGADEQFF. The whole variable domain, filled in from reference TRBV7-9 and TRBJ2-1, reads DTGVSQNPRHKITKRGQNVTFRCDPISEHNRLYWYRQTLGQGPEFLTYFQNEAQLEKSRLLSDRFSAERPKGSFSTLEIQRTEQGDSAMYLCASSPGQGADEQFFGPGTRLTVL.

The J gene is TRBJ1-1, the V gene TRBV25-1; possibly TRBD1 for D (5 bases). Germline V gene data show CDR1 as MGHDK and CDR2 as SYGVNS. The V end was cut by 2 bases, the J end by 1 base, with 8 bases between. CDR3 length: 14 residues. CDR3: CASSEPGQNTEAFF. DNA for the CDR3: TGTGCCAGCAGTGAACCCGGACAGAACACTGAAGCTTTCTTT.

The chain joins TRBV2 to TRBJ2-5; weak D call: TRBD1 (5 bases). With 2 bases removed from V and 2 bases from J, the gap between germline ends came to 12 bases. The CDR3 loop spans 15 amino acids. CDR1 and CDR2 (germline): SNHLY, FYNNEI. This CDR3 is CASSEIGVGQETQYF. The CDR3 DNA follows: TGTGCCAGCAGTGAAATAGGGGTTGGACAAGAGACCCAGTACTTC.

The chain employs TRBV5-1 and TRBJ1-1; D is uncertain. This CDR3 is 14 amino acids long. The V end lost 2 bases, the J end lost 1 base, and 9 bases lay between the germline ends. Germline CDR1 SGHRS, CDR2 YFSETQ. In nucleotides, the CDR3 is TGCGCCAGCAGCTTCGACACAAAGAACACTGAAGCTTTCTTT. Encoded protein: CASSFDTKNTEAFF.

This chain joins TRBV28 and TRBJ1-1, with D tentatively TRBD1 (6 bases). Germline values: CDR1 MDHEN, CDR2 SYDVKM. With 3 bases removed from V and 0 bases from J, the gap between germline ends came to 11 bases. The CDR3 has 15 residues. The CDR3 region has the DNA TGTGCCAGCAGTTTCCTCCAGGGGATGAACACTGAAGCTTTCTTT. This translates into CASSFLQGMNTEAFF.